The sequence of this TCR beta chain was determined in a study of blood T cell repertoires in COVID-19 (TCRdb year 2020). Regarding the complete study: Samples from collaborators originated in the United States, Italy and Spain and spanned both the acute and convalescent phases of COVID-19. The material from the prospective study consisted of cDNA or gDNA derived from T cells, B-cell-depleted T cells, or PBMCs. The dataset comprised deeply sampled blood TCRbeta repertoires from subjects exposed to, actively infected with, or recovered from COVID-19. The repertoires were made available in a free public database intended to serve as a resource for research on the immune response to SARS-CoV-2. The samples were drawn from the first 160 participants of the ongoing ImmuneRACE study and from 950 to 1,500 subjects provided by 6 global collaborators. The sample metadata nearly always contained a de-identified subject ID, COVID-19 status, age in years and sex. Where available, HLA class I and class II types were taken from metadata supplied by the sample provider and were not determined by assay-based typing.

TCRbeta CDR3 regions were amplified from genomic DNA using the immunoSEQ Assay, a bias-controlled multiplex PCR. The study's own analysis went as follows. Nucleated cell counts per sample were estimated from amplification of reference gene primers within the assay. To quantify the absolute abundance of each unique TCRbeta CDR3 rearrangement, sequence reads were collapsed and filtered. For each sample, productive Simpson clonality was calculated as the square root of Simpson's diversity index across productive rearrangements. TCRdb took this table from immuneACCESS and kept in-frame rearrangements with V and J called. Such tables lack part of the clones; where checked against another copy, unresolved V genes explain under half of the gap, and the rest is unexplained. The V and J calls and clone size are taken from that table; D and trimming were inferred from the DNA. Here the sample has 260,000 or so clones; 84% occur a single time. The ten largest clones represent roughly 8.6% of the sample.

The trim is 8 bases for V and 5 bases for J, with a gap of 12 bases between the germline ends. CDR1 and CDR2 are read off the germline V gene as SNHLY and FYNNEI. Reading from cysteine to phenylalanine, the CDR3 counts 13 amino acids. The kept DNA is CDR3 alone, 39 bases in frame from the first base. Worth noting for this clone: No antigen is known for it. Qualities for individual bases were not recorded, and no much larger clone is one base off.

The investigation overall reported the following: The amount of clinical and demographic metadata varied by source and participant and was provided uncurated.

The collaborating institutions used their own protocols to collect whole blood in K2EDTA tubes. Collaborator samples were shipped for TCRbeta analysis as frozen whole blood, isolated PBMCs, or DNA extracted from either sample type. Sequencing used peripheral blood. The V and J genes are TRBV2 and TRBJ2-2; the best D guess is TRBD2, with 5 bases matching. The origin of this receptor is a human donor in a cohort sampled during active COVID-19. The DNA is TGTGCCAGCCGTCCTGAGCGGACCGGGGAGCTGTTTTTT. Its translation is CASRPERTGELFF. Reference TRBV2 and TRBJ2-2 genes cover what lies past the CDR3, so the full variable domain is EPEVTQTPSHQVTQMGQEVILRCVPISNHLYFYWYRQILGQKVEFLVSFYNNEISEKSEIFDDQFSVERPDGSNFTLKIRSTKLEDSAMYFCASRPERTGELFFGEGSRLTVL.